This TCR beta chain was identified in a study of blood T cell repertoires in COVID-19. Overall study context: The study drew acute and convalescent COVID-19 samples from the United States, Italy and Spain.

The germline gives CDR1 LGHNA, CDR2 YSLEER. This CDR3 spans 18 amino acids. Germline trimming cut 3 bases from V and 3 bases from J; bases unmatched to any gene: 10. Sequencing was performed with immunoSEQ multiplex PCR; in TCRdb, only in-frame clones are kept and a portion is missing. The sample has around 280,000 clones; about 87% are singletons. The sample was peripheral blood. The chain has TRBV4-3 and TRBJ2-6; 8 nucleotides agree with TRBD2. The clonotype comes from a man between 65 and 79 years old with acute or convalescent COVID-19. CDR3 amino acids: CASSHTAGDRFGANVLTF. The DNA of the CDR3 is TGCGCCAGCAGCCACACAGCGGGGGATCGGTTTGGGGCCAACGTCCTGACTTTC.